The 25 T cell receptor beta chains below were found in one sample sequenced in a study of T cells after posttransplantation cyclophosphamide. Only in-frame clones appear in the TCRdb table, and some are missing; sequencing was by immunoSEQ multiplex PCR. The repertoire yields 34,000 or so clones, none seen only once; the top ten contain 6.5% to 8%. Sample: PBMCs. Every receptor here comes from a woman aged 50 to 60 in good health and a related stem cell transplant donor.

The J gene is TRBJ2-2, the V gene TRBV5-1; no reliable D call. CDR1 and CDR2 from the germline V gene are SGHRS and YFSETQ. The CDR3 is 14 residues long. The V and J ends lost 0 bases and 0 bases respectively, with 3 bases between them. The CDR3 nucleotides read TGCGCCAGCAGCTTGGCCTCGAACACCGGGGAGCTGTTTTTT. Protein: CASSLASNTGELFF.

This clone has ten or more counts. This chain uses TRBV14 with TRBJ2-7; D is ambiguous. The germline V gene encodes CDR1 SGHDN and CDR2 FVKESK. V was pared by 5 bases and J by 3 bases, with 11 bases between. The CDR3 has 13 amino acids. The CDR3 coding sequence is TGTGCCAGCAGCTGGGCTGAGGACTACGAGCAGTACTTC. Protein sequence: CASSWAEDYEQYF. Filled out from reference TRBV14 and TRBJ2-7, the complete variable domain reads EAGVTQFPSHSVIEKGQTVTLRCDPISGHDNLYWYRRVMGKEIKFLLHFVKESKQDESGMPNNRFLAERTGGTYSTLKVQPAELEDSGVYFCASSWAEDYEQYFGPGTRLTVT.

This clone appeared a few times. The chain uses TRBV7-8 and TRBJ2-7, with D maybe TRBD1 (5 bases). The V and J ends lost 3 bases and 1 base respectively, with 10 bases between them. The CDR3 has 14 amino acids. Germline-derived CDR1 and CDR2 are SGHVS and FQNEAQ. CDR3 sequence: CASSFLQGSYEQYF. CDR3 DNA sequence: TGTGCCAGCAGCTTCCTTCAGGGTTCCTACGAGCAGTACTTC.

In this sample, this clone turned up many times. The chain uses TRBV7-2 and TRBJ1-1, with TRBD1 matching 9 bases. Germline V gene lookup returns CDR1 SGHTA and CDR2 FQGNSA. The CDR3 totals 16 residues. V lost 5 bases to trimming and J lost 2 bases; unmatched junction nucleotides: 9. CDR3 loop: CASSQSSGQGNTEAFF. Written as DNA, the CDR3 is TGTGCCAGCAGCCAGTCATCGGGACAGGGAAACACTGAAGCTTTCTTT.

The CDR3 sequence: CAWNSGNYGYTF. In DNA, the CDR3 is TGTGCCTGGAACTCGGGGAACTATGGCTACACCTTC. The chain is built from TRBV30 and TRBJ1-2; D uncertain. V dropped 4 bases and J dropped 2 bases, with 8 bases sitting between them. The length of the CDR3 is 12 residues. The germline CDR1 and CDR2 sequences are GTSNPN and SVGIG (reference sequence).

This clone has ten or more counts. In DNA, the CDR3 is TGTGCCAGCAGCCTCCTACCAGGGACAGGCACAGATACGCAGTATTTT. Protein product: CASSLLPGTGTDTQYF. The chain joins TRBV7-3 to TRBJ2-3, with 7 bases fitting TRBD1. CDR3 length equals 16 residues. The trim removed 5 bases at V and 1 base at J, leaving 9 bases unmatched. Per the germline V gene, CDR1 is SGHTA and CDR2 is FQGTGA.

This clone has just a few counts. The chain is built from TRBV28 and TRBJ2-5, with 9 bases identical to TRBD1. There are 15 residues in the CDR3. After removal of 6 bases from V and 6 bases from J, the junction contained 11 bases not matched to a gene. CDR1 is MDHEN and CDR2 is SYDVKM in the germline V gene. CDR3 DNA sequence: TGTGCCAGCAGGCCCGGGACAGGGCTTCGGAAGACCCAGTACTTC. As protein: CASRPGTGLRKTQYF.

This clone was counted a few times. The chain links TRBV28 to TRBJ2-2, with 13 bases aligning to TRBD2. Germline V CDR1 and CDR2: MDHEN, SYDVKM. V lost 6 bases, J lost 6 bases, and 13 bases stayed unmatched. CDR3 length equals 18 residues. The CDR3, as DNA: TGTGCCAGCAGCCCGGGGACTAGCGGGATTCACAGGGCCGGGGAGCTGTTTTTT. It yields the protein CASSPGTSGIHRAGELFF.

The sample holds many counts of this clone. The CDR3 DNA follows: TGTGCCTGGAGTGTTCTTGGCGGTGTGAGGAACACTGAAGCTTTCTTT. This encodes CAWSVLGGVRNTEAFF. The chain uses TRBV30 and TRBJ1-1; D uncertain. Germline loops: CDR1 GTSNPN, CDR2 SVGIG (reference sequence). This CDR3 is 16 amino acids long. Trimming took off 0 bases at V and 1 base at J, with 15 bases between the two ends.

Many counts were recorded for this clone. The V and J genes are TRBV7-9 and TRBJ2-4; 8 nucleotides align to TRBD1. Germline V CDR1 and CDR2: SEHNR, FQNEAQ (reference sequence). This CDR3 contains 17 residues. V gave up 0 bases and J gave up 1 base; unmatched junction bases: 5. CDR3 DNA: TGTGCCAGCAGCTTAGCGTCAGGGGGCAAGGCCAAAAACATTCAGTACTTC. This translates into CASSLASGGKAKNIQYF.

This clone was detected ten times or more. The rearrangement joins TRBV18 to TRBJ2-7, with 10 bases identical to TRBD2. The CDR3 is 15 residues long. Germline assignment: CDR1 KGHSH and CDR2 LQKENI. V lost 2 bases and J lost 7; bases outside the gene matches: 8. The CDR3 region has the DNA TGTGCCAGCTCACCAACTCGGACTAGCGGAGGTGAGCAGTACTTC. This encodes CASSPTRTSGGEQYF.

The rearrangement links TRBV6-5 to TRBJ2-3; 9 bases align to TRBD1. Germline values: CDR1 MNHEY, CDR2 SVGAGI. The J segment lost 7 bases and the V segment lost 2 bases, leaving 4 bases of the junction unmatched. The CDR3 covers 14 residues. For the CDR3, the DNA is TGTGCCAGCAGTTACAGAGGGACAGGGTATACGCAGTATTTT. Translated, it gives CASSYRGTGYTQYF.

The chain links TRBV7-9 to TRBJ2-3; 12 bases agree with TRBD2. The CDR3 sequence is 19 residues long. Germline values: CDR1 SEHNR, CDR2 FQNEAQ (reference sequence). Losses at the gene ends were 0 bases for V and 3 bases for J; bases not matched to a gene: 10. This CDR3 reads CASSLARLAGGPETDTQYF. CDR3 DNA: TGTGCCAGCAGCTTAGCGCGTCTAGCGGGAGGGCCTGAGACAGATACGCAGTATTTT.

This chain links TRBV10-2 with TRBJ1-5; D is uncertain. CDR1 and CDR2 (germline): WSHSY, SAAADI. The CDR3 loop spans 13 amino acids. Trimming stripped 7 bases from V and 6 bases from J, with 13 bases between. The chain's CDR3 is CASKTGPGQPQHF. The DNA of the CDR3 is TGCGCCAGCAAAACGGGTCCGGGTCAGCCCCAGCATTTT.

This clone was seen many times. V usage is TRBV5-1 and J usage is TRBJ1-4; 10 bases agree with TRBD1. Germline V gene lookup returns CDR1 SGHRS and CDR2 YFSETQ. The CDR3 length is 15 residues. V trimming: 3 bases; J trimming: 7 bases; junction bases outside the gene matches: 6. In nucleotides, the CDR3 is TGCGCCAGCAGCTCAACCGGGACAGGGGTTGAAAAACTGTTTTTT. Its translation: CASSSTGTGVEKLFF.

This clone was seen at least ten times. CDR3 nucleotides: TGTGCCAGTAGTAACAACCGGGACAGTTACGAGCAGTACTTC. It encodes CASSNNRDSYEQYF. This chain connects TRBV19 to TRBJ2-7; 7 positions agree with TRBD1. The CDR3 sequence is 14 residues long. The V and J ends lost 4 bases and 4 bases, in that order; junction bases with no gene match: 7. The germline V gene encodes CDR1 LNHDA and CDR2 SQIVND (reference sequence).

This clone has at least ten counts. This chain uses TRBV4-3 with TRBJ1-4; D not certain. Trimming pared 4 bases from V and 0 bases from J, leaving 18 bases between. Germline V gives CDR1 LGHNA, CDR2 YSLEER. The length of the CDR3 is 18 residues. The CDR3 DNA follows: TGCGCCAGCAGCCCGCGCGGGGATCGGTCCGCAACTAATGAAAAACTGTTTTTT. It codes for CASSPRGDRSATNEKLFF.

At least ten counts were recorded for this clone. The J gene is TRBJ2-1, the V gene TRBV6-5; D might be TRBD2 (5 bases). Trimming stripped 4 bases from V and 4 bases from J, with 14 bases between. This CDR3 is 15 amino acids long. CDR1 and CDR2 from the germline V gene are MNHEY and SVGAGI. The CDR3 loop is CASSWFSDGYNEQFF. CDR3 coding DNA: TGTGCCAGCAGTTGGTTTAGCGATGGATACAATGAGCAGTTCTTC.

This clone was counted ten times or more. The chain uses TRBV19 and TRBJ2-3, with TRBD2 identical over 11 bases. Germline CDR1 LNHDA, CDR2 SQIVND (reference sequence). V lost 10 bases, J lost 6 bases, and 15 bases stayed unmatched. CDR3 length: 16 amino acids. The CDR3 nucleotides read TGTGCCACCCCGGGGTTAGCGGGAGGGCCAGTGGATACGCAGTATTTT. As protein: CATPGLAGGPVDTQYF.

This clone was detected many times. The V and J genes are TRBV5-6 and TRBJ2-7; D possibly corresponds to TRBD1 (5 bases). There are 11 residues in the CDR3. Trimming removed 4 bases from V and 11 bases from J, with 13 bases in between. Germline assignment: CDR1 SGHDT and CDR2 YYEEEE. In nucleotides, the CDR3 is TGTGCCAGCAGCGGCGGACACGCGAAGTACTTC. This encodes CASSGGHAKYF.

This clone was seen many times. The chain carries TRBV19 and TRBJ2-2; D is ambiguous. This CDR3 has 14 residues. The germline V gene has CDR1 LNHDA and CDR2 SQIVND (reference sequence). With 4 bases removed from V and 0 bases from J, the gap between germline ends came to 6 bases. The CDR3 protein is CASSNTANTGELFF. The CDR3 DNA follows: TGTGCCAGTAGTAATACAGCGAACACCGGGGAGCTGTTTTTT.

This clone was seen ten or more times. V usage is TRBV6-1 and J usage is TRBJ2-7; possibly TRBD2 for D (6 bases). V was trimmed by 8 bases and J by 7 bases, leaving 21 bases between them. The length of the CDR3 is 14 residues. CDR1 and CDR2 from the germline V gene are MNHNS and SASEGT. The CDR3 DNA reads TGTGCCAGCGCGGGGCGGTGGGGCCTGGGGGAGCAGTACTTC. It translates to CASAGRWGLGEQYF.

The sample holds many counts of this clone. J is TRBJ2-7 and V is TRBV4-2; 13 bases map to TRBD2. The CDR3 spans 19 residues. In germline, CDR1 is LGHNA, CDR2 YNFKEQ. With V trimmed by 4 bases and J by 3 bases, 15 bases remained unmatched. CDR3: CASSLRRGTSGMGGYEQYF. CDR3 DNA: TGTGCCAGCAGCCTCCGACGCGGGACTAGCGGGATGGGGGGCTACGAGCAGTACTTC.

This clone was seen many times. The chain uses TRBV2 and TRBJ1-1; 8 nucleotides match TRBD1. Germline V lookup: CDR1 SNHLY, CDR2 FYNNEI. CDR3 length: 12 amino acids. V lost 7 bases and J lost 10; bases outside the gene matches: 8. CDR3 bases: TGTGCCAGCACACCGGACAGGGAAAGAGCTTTCTTT. Its protein product is CASTPDRERAFF.

The chain uses TRBV9 and TRBJ2-3; TRBD2 agrees at 12 bases. The CDR3 extends over 16 amino acids. CDR1 SGDLS and CDR2 YYNGEE come from the germline V gene. Unmatched junction bases numbered 2, after V lost 0 bases and J lost 3 bases. This CDR3 reads CASSVAGLAGTDTQYF. The CDR3 DNA reads TGTGCCAGCAGCGTAGCGGGACTAGCGGGTACAGATACGCAGTATTTT.